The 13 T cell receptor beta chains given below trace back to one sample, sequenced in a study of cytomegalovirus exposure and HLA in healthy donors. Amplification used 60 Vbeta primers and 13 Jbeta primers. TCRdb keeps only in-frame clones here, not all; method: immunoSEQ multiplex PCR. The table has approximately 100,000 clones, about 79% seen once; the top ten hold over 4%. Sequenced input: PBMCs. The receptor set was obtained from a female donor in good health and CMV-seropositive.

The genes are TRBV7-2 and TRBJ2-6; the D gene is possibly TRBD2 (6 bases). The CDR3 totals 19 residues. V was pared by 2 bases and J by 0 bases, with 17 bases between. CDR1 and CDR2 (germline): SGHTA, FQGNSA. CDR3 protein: CASSLLSSAGSSGANVLTF. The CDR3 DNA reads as TGTGCCAGCAGCTTATTAAGTTCGGCGGGGAGCTCTGGGGCCAACGTCCTGACTTTC.

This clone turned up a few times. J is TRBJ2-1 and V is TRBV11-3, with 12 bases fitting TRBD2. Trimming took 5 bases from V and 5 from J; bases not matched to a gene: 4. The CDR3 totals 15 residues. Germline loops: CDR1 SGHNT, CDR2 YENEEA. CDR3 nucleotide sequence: TGTGCCAGCAGCGTGACTAGCGGGAGTCACAATGAGCAGTTCTTC. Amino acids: CASSVTSGSHNEQFF.

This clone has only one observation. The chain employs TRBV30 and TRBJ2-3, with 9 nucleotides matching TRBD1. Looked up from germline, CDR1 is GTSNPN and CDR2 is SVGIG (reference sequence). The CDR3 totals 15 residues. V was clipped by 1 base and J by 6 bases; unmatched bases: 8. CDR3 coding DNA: TGTGCCTGGAGTGCGGGACAGGGAATAACCGATACGCAGTATTTT. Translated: CAWSAGQGITDTQYF.

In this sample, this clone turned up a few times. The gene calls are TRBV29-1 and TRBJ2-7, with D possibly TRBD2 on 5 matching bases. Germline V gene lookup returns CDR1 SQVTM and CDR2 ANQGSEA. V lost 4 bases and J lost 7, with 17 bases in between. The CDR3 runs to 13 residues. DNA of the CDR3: TGCAGCGTTGGGCCGGGGAATCCTGGGGAGCAGTACTTC. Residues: CSVGPGNPGEQYF.

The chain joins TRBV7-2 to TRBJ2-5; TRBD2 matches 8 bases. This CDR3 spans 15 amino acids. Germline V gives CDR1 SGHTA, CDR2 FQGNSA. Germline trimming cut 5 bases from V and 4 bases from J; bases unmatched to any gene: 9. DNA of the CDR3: TGTGCCAGCAGCGACCAGAGCGGGAGCGGAGAGACCCAGTACTTC. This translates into CASSDQSGSGETQYF.

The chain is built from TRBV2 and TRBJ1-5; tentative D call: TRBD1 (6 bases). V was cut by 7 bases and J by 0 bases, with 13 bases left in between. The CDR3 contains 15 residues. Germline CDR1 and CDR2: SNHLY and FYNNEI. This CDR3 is CASTRDTASNQPQHF. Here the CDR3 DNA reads TGTGCCAGCACCCGGGACACCGCTAGCAATCAGCCCCAGCATTTT.

The CDR3 spells CASSIPGSEETQYF. In DNA, the CDR3 is TGTGCCAGTAGTATACCGGGGAGCGAAGAGACCCAGTACTTC. The chain joins TRBV19 to TRBJ2-5; maybe TRBD2 (5 bases). Germline values: CDR1 LNHDA, CDR2 SQIVND (reference sequence). Trimming took 2 bases from V and 3 from J, leaving 10 bases between them. There are 14 residues in the CDR3.

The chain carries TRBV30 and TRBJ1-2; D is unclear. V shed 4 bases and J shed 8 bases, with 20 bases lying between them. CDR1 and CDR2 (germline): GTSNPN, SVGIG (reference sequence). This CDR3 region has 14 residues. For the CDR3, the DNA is TGTGCCTGGATAATGGGAGGACGGATCCGGGGCTACACCTTC. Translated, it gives CAWIMGGRIRGYTF.

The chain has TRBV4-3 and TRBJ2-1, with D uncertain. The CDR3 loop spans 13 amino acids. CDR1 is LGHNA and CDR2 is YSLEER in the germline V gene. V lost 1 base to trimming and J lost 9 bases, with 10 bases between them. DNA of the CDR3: TGCGCCAGCAGCCAAGTTAACACGTTTGAGCAGTTCTTC. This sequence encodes CASSQVNTFEQFF.

As DNA, the CDR3 is TGTGCCAGCAGCCCCGGCGGGATAACTGGGGCCAACGTCCTGACTTTC. This translates into CASSPGGITGANVLTF. This rearrangement joins TRBV7-9 to TRBJ2-6, with D possibly being TRBD2 (6 bases). V was pared by 5 bases and J by 2 bases, with 13 bases between. This CDR3 is 16 amino acids long. Germline V CDR1 and CDR2: SEHNR, FQNEAQ (reference sequence).

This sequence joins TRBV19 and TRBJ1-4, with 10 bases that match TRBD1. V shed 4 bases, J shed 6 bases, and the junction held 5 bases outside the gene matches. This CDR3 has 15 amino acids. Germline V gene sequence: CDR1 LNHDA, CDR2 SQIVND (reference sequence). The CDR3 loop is CASSRDRGRDEKLFF. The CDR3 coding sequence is TGTGCCAGTAGTAGGGACAGGGGCCGCGATGAAAAACTGTTTTTT.

The CDR3: CSVGGAGYTF. CDR3 bases: TGCAGCGTTGGCGGGGCGGGCTACACCTTC. J is TRBJ1-2 and V is TRBV29-1, with D perhaps matching TRBD1 (5 bases). V was clipped by 4 bases and J by 8 bases, with 8 bases between them. Germline CDR1 is SQVTM and CDR2 is ANQGSEA. The CDR3 has 10 amino acids.

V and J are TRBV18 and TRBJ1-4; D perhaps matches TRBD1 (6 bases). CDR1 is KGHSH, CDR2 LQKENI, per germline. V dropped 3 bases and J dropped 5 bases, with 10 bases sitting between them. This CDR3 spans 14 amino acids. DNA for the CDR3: TGTGCCAGCTCACCTCAGGGGAACAATGAAAAACTGTTTTTT. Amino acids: CASSPQGNNEKLFF.